This TCR beta chain emerged from a study of beta chain features in type 1 diabetes. Looked up from germline, CDR1 is GTSNPN and CDR2 is SVGIG (reference sequence). The CDR3 totals 14 residues. Trimming removed 2 bases from V and 4 bases from J, with 12 bases in between. Worth noting for this clone: Its antigen is as yet unknown.

A single heparinised draw of roughly 0.11 L on average was taken per donor. Sorting based on CD45RO/CCR7/CD25/CD127/CD95/CD27 separated CD4+ naive, central memory, regulatory and stem cell-like memory cells. Study results and limitations: Patients and controls would share equally any PCR tilt toward shorter templates. The similarity of naive, central memory and Treg TCRB repertoires appeared greater among patients than among healthy donors.

Expressed TCRB transcripts were sequenced because the isolated RNA had all been reverse transcribed beforehand. Sequenced by immunoSEQ multiplex PCR; TCRdb stores in-frame clones only, minus some. The sample gives roughly 250,000 clones, roughly 70% of which show up once; about 0.05% is in the top ten. The sample comprised naive CD4+ T cells from blood. This TCR was sampled from a young man in good health. This chain uses TRBV30 with TRBJ2-1; D may be TRBD1 or TRBD2 (6 bases each). The CDR3 DNA sequence: TGTGCCTGGAGTATGGGGGGCGCATACAATGAGCAGTTCTTC. It specifies CAWSMGGAYNEQFF.